The clone carrying this T cell receptor (beta chain) was seen many times. The target antigen is unknown. RNA transcripts were the template for amplifying TCR beta CDR3 regions. During a first-round RT-PCR of the TCR CDR3, the HTBI primer set was used. Via MiXCR, TCRdb re-called the multiplex PCR reads, giving one row per CDR3 protein. The sample contains about 420,000 distinct CDR3 sequences, around 15% of which appear only once. The CDR3 has 13 residues. V was trimmed by 6 bases and J by 4 bases, leaving 11 bases between them. Germline CDR1 and CDR2: SGHTA and FQGNSA. These data belong to a study of T cells in Graves' hyperthyroidism and ophthalmopathy. Study-wide points: Blood also showed most of the thyroid clonotypes that were expanded above 0.001.

This TCR was sampled from a woman between 18 and 29 years old with Graves' hyperthyroidism. Sequencing was carried out using blood. The chain recombines TRBV7-2 with TRBJ2-3; no definite D call. Here the CDR3 reads CASRKASSDTQYF. For the CDR3, the DNA is TGTGCCAGCAGAAAAGCTAGTTCAGATACGCAGTATTTT. Supplemented by reference TRBV7-2 and TRBJ2-3, the full variable domain reads GAGVSQSPSNKVTEKGKDVELRCDPISGHTALYWYRQSLGQGLEFLIYFQGNSAPDKSGLPSDRFSAERTGGSVSTLTIQRTQQEDSAVYLCASRKASSDTQYFGPGTRLTVL.